What follows are 15 T cell receptor beta chains derived from one specimen sequenced in a study of CD8+ T cells in alopecia areata. RNA, once extracted, was reverse transcribed into cDNA for use as the sequencing template. The table came from immunoSEQ multiplex PCR; TCRdb's copy has only in-frame clones and leaves some out. The sample shows fewer than 200,000 clones, 59% of them seen only once. The specimen was CD4+ T cells sorted from blood, collected at week 0. These receptors all come from a human donor with alopecia areata.

The chain couples TRBV5-1 to TRBJ1-1; TRBD1 is a possible D gene (6 bases). CDR1 is SGHRS, CDR2 YFSETQ, per germline. Trimming took 4 bases from V and 3 from J, leaving 10 bases between them. The CDR3 is made up of 13 amino acids. CDR3: CASSLRTDTEAFF. Written as DNA, the CDR3 is TGCGCCAGCAGCCTTCGGACAGACACTGAAGCTTTCTTT.

This clone showed up just a few times. CDR3 residues: CATSKEGGRTKNIQYF. As DNA, the CDR3 is TGTGCCACCAGCAAAGAGGGGGGACGAACCAAAAACATTCAGTACTTC. V and J are TRBV15 and TRBJ2-4; D is tentatively TRBD1 or TRBD2 (6 bases each). This CDR3 contains 16 residues. V lost 4 bases and J lost 2, with 15 bases in between. CDR1 and CDR2 (germline): LNHNV, YYDKDF (reference sequence).

This clone was found a few times. The rearrangement links TRBV19 to TRBJ2-2, with D perhaps assigned TRBD1 or TRBD2 (6 bases each). From germline, CDR1 is LNHDA and CDR2 SQIVND (reference sequence). This CDR3 has 16 residues. The V and J ends lost 4 bases and 0 bases respectively, with 12 bases between them. In DNA, the CDR3 is TGTGCCAGTAGTACCCGGGGGCCGACGAACACCGGGGAGCTGTTTTTT. It yields the protein CASSTRGPTNTGELFF.

The sample holds a few counts of this clone. The V call is TRBV4-2, the J call TRBJ1-2; TRBD1 aligns across 9 bases. Germline-derived CDR1 and CDR2 are LGHNA and YNFKEQ. This CDR3 has 14 residues. V shed 3 bases, J shed 6 bases, and the junction held 5 bases outside the gene matches. CDR3 in amino acids: CASSQQGQGDGYTF. The CDR3 DNA follows: TGTGCCAGCAGCCAGCAGGGACAGGGCGATGGCTACACCTTC.

This clone was recorded a few times. The V and J genes are TRBV29-1 and TRBJ2-1; D call uncertain. The germline V and J ends were trimmed by 4 bases and 9 bases, with 7 bases remaining between them. The length of the CDR3 is 10 residues. Germline-derived CDR1 and CDR2 are SQVTM and ANQGSEA. The chain's CDR3 is CSVVSSEQFF. DNA of the CDR3: TGCAGCGTTGTGAGTTCTGAGCAGTTCTTC.

The V call is TRBV15, the J call TRBJ1-5; a weak D match, TRBD1 (6 bases). Germline CDR1 reads LNHNV; CDR2 reads YYDKDF (reference sequence). The V gene lost 5 bases and the J gene lost 6 bases, with 20 bases spanning the gap. This CDR3 spans 16 amino acids. The CDR3 region has the DNA TGTGCCACCAGCTCCAAAACAAACAGGGCTCGTCAGCCCCAGCATTTT. Translated, it gives CATSSKTNRARQPQHF.

DNA of the CDR3: TGTGCCAGCAGCCGCATGGACAGGGACTCCTACGAGCAGTACTTC. It is translated as CASSRMDRDSYEQYF. The rearrangement links TRBV11-1 to TRBJ2-7, with 8 bases that match TRBD1. Germline CDR1 SGHAT, CDR2 FQDESV (reference sequence). V trimming: 5 bases; J trimming: 0 bases; junction bases outside the gene matches: 6. This CDR3 region has 15 residues.

V usage is TRBV29-1 and J usage is TRBJ1-1, with TRBD1 matching 10 bases. The germline V gene encodes CDR1 SQVTM and CDR2 ANQGSEA. The length of the CDR3 is 16 residues. The V and J ends lost 4 bases and 3 bases, in that order; junction bases with no gene match: 11. CDR3: CSVALGTGAIYTEAFF. For the CDR3, the DNA is TGCAGCGTTGCGTTGGGGACAGGGGCGATTTACACTGAAGCTTTCTTT.

The V gene is TRBV4-1, the J gene TRBJ2-5; 9 bases are shared with TRBD1. V dropped 1 base and J dropped 4; count of bases not matched to a gene: 4. Germline V lookup: CDR1 MGHRA, CDR2 YSYEKL. This CDR3 spans 15 amino acids. CDR3 nucleotide sequence: TGCGCCAGCAGCCAAGGGGACAGGGTGAGAGAGACCCAGTACTTC. Amino acid sequence: CASSQGDRVRETQYF.

This clone was found a few times. CDR3 nucleotide sequence: TGTGCCAGCAGTCGTGACTCACCCCTCCACTTT. This translates into CASSRDSPLHF. V usage is TRBV2 and J usage is TRBJ1-6, with D unclear. The CDR3 sequence is 11 residues long. Germline assignment: CDR1 SNHLY and CDR2 FYNNEI. Between the trimmed V and J ends, which lost 5 bases and 10 bases, there was a span of 6 bases.

V and J are TRBV30 and TRBJ1-5; D perhaps matches TRBD1 (6 bases). The germline V and J ends were trimmed by 4 bases and 9 bases, with 13 bases remaining between them. Germline assignment: CDR1 GTSNPN and CDR2 SVGIG (reference sequence). The CDR3 contains 12 residues. In nucleotides, the CDR3 is TGTGCCTGGACCGGGGGGCTTGGGCCCCAGCATTTT. Translated: CAWTGGLGPQHF.

The gene calls are TRBV30 and TRBJ1-6, with D hard to call. Germline V lookup: CDR1 GTSNPN, CDR2 SVGIG (reference sequence). Trimming left V 2 bases short and J 7 bases short, with 12 bases between. This CDR3 comprises 14 residues. The CDR3 loop is CAWSITKGNSPLHF. CDR3 DNA sequence: TGTGCCTGGAGTATCACGAAGGGAAATTCACCCCTCCACTTT.

The rearrangement uses TRBV27 and TRBJ1-6; D perhaps matches TRBD1 (6 bases). There are 13 residues in the CDR3. Trimming removed 5 bases from V and 14 bases from J, with 16 bases in between. Germline-derived CDR1 and CDR2 are MNHEY and SMNVEV (reference sequence). The CDR3 DNA is TGTGCCAGCAGTCAAACAGGGCCATGGACCCTCCACTTT. Translating gives CASSQTGPWTLHF.

CDR3 residues: CSVEGNLLDTQYF. The CDR3 DNA follows: TGCAGCGTTGAGGGGAACCTATTGGATACGCAGTATTTT. The V and J genes are TRBV29-1 and TRBJ2-3; D remains unclear. Germline V gene lookup returns CDR1 SQVTM and CDR2 ANQGSEA. The CDR3 has 13 amino acids. V lost 3 bases to trimming and J lost 6 bases, with 13 bases between them.

The genes are TRBV13 and TRBJ1-2; D uncertain. Trimming took off 7 bases at V and 2 bases at J, with 8 bases between the two ends. The germline V gene has CDR1 PRHDT and CDR2 FYEKMQ (reference sequence). The CDR3 runs to 12 residues. The CDR3 loop reads CASTETNYGYTF. As DNA, the CDR3 is TGTGCCAGCACCGAAACAAACTATGGCTACACCTTC.